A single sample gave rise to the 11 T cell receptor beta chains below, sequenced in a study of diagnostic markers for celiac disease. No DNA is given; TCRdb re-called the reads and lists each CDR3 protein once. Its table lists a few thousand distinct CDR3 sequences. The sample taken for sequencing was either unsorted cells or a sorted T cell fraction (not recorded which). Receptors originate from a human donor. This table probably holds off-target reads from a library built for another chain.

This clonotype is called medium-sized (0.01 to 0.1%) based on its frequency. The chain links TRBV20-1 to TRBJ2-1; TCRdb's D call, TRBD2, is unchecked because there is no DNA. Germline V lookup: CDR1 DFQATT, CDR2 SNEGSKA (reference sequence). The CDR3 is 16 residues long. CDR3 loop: CSASPPLGGGANEQFF.

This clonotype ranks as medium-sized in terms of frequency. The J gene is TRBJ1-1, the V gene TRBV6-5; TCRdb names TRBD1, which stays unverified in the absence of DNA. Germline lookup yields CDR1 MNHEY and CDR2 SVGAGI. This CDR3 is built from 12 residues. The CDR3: CASRQGNTEAFF.

This CDR3 is CASSPIGFATNEKLFF. This chain connects TRBV7-9 to TRBJ1-4. Germline V CDR1 and CDR2: SEHNR, FQNEAQ (reference sequence). The CDR3 is 16 amino acids. The complete variable domain, with remaining parts taken from reference TRBV7-9 and TRBJ1-4, reads DTGVSQNPRHKITKRGQNVTFRCDPISEHNRLYWYRQTLGQGPEFLTYFQNEAQLEKSRLLSDRFSAERPKGSFSTLEIQRTEQGDSAMYLCASSPIGFATNEKLFFGSGTQLSVL.

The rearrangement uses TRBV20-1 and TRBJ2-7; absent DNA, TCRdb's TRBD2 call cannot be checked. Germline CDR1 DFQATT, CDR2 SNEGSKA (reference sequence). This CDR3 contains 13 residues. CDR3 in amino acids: CSAPAGGRYEQYF.

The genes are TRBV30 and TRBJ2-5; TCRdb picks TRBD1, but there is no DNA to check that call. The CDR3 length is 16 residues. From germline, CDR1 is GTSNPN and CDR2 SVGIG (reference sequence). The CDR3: CAFKNKPGQGEETQYF.

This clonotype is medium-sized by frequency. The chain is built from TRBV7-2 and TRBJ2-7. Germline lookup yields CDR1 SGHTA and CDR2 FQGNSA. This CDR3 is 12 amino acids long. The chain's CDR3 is CASSLDTTEQYF.

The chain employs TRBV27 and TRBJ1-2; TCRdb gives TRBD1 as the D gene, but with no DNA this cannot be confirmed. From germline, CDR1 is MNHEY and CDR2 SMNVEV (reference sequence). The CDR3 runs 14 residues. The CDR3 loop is CASTLTGGDYGYTF.

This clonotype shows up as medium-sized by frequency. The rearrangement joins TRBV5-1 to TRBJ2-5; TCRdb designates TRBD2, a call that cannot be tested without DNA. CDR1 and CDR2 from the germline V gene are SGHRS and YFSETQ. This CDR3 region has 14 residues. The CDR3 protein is CASSLDSGGETQYF. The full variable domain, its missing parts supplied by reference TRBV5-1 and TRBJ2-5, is KAGVTQTPRYLIKTRGQQVTLSCSPISGHRSVSWYQQTPGQGLQFLFEYFSETQRNKGNFPGRFSGRQFSNSRSEMNVSTLELGDSALYLCASSLDSGGETQYFGPGTRLLVL.

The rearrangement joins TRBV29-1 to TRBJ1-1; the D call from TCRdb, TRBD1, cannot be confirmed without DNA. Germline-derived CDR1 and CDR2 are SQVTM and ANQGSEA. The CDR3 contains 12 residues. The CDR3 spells CSVQQGTAEAFF.

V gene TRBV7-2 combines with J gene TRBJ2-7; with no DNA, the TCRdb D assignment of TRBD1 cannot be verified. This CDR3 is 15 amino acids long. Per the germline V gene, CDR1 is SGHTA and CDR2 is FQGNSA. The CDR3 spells CASSLYGVPSYEQYF.

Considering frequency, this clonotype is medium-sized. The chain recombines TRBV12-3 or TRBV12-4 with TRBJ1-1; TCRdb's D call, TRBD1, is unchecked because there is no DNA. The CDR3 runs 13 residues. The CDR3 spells CASRHRENTEAFF.